What follows are 9 T cell receptor beta chains derived from one specimen sequenced in a study of blood T cells in healthy people across ages. Next came a second PCR, run for about 7 to 11 cycles, which used a sample-barcoded 5' primer along with a J-beta primer mix. MiXCR was run by TCRdb on the 5' RACE reads, yielding one entry per CDR3 protein. The sample carries about 1 million distinct CDR3 sequences, 40% to 45% recorded once. The sequencing input was blood. These receptor sequences come from an older woman in good health.

This clonotype was seen many times. The V gene is TRBV27, the J gene TRBJ1-2; the D is unclear. The CDR3 consists of 12 residues. The germline gives CDR1 MNHEY, CDR2 SMNVEV (reference sequence). Between the trimmed V and J ends, which lost 5 bases and 5 bases, there was a span of 9 bases. The CDR3 sequence: CASSPDGYGYTF. The CDR3 DNA sequence: TGTGCCAGCAGTCCGGATGGGTATGGCTACACCTTC.

This chain uses TRBV27 with TRBJ2-3; TRBD2 might be the D (5 bases). Trimming cost V 5 bases and J 0 bases, with 18 bases left between them. Germline lookup yields CDR1 MNHEY and CDR2 SMNVEV (reference sequence). The CDR3 has 17 amino acids. The DNA for the CDR3 is TGTGCCAGCAGTCTCGCGGGTGGTTCGAATAGCACAGATACGCAGTATTTT. Its translation is CASSLAGGSNSTDTQYF.

A word on this clonotype: Germline and junction disagree at one end, which may indicate a read error. This chain uses TRBV7-3 with TRBJ2-3, with TRBD2 identical over 8 bases. Germline CDR1 reads SGHTA; CDR2 reads FQGTGA. This CDR3 region has 14 residues. The CDR3 DNA reads TGTGCCGGCAGCTTGGGACTAGGGGCAGATACGCAGTATTTT. Translation gives CAGSLGLGADTQYF.

This clonotype was counted only a few times. The chain employs TRBV4-1 and TRBJ2-7; D uncertain. Germline lookup yields CDR1 MGHRA and CDR2 YSYEKL. Trimming took off 2 bases at V and 0 bases at J, with 5 bases between the two ends. The CDR3 has 13 amino acids. This chain's CDR3 is CASSQSLSYEQYF. DNA of the CDR3: TGCGCCAGCAGCCAAAGCCTCTCCTACGAGCAGTACTTC.

This clonotype turned up a few times. The chain employs TRBV20-1 and TRBJ1-5, with 7 nucleotides matching TRBD1. There are 14 residues in the CDR3. CDR1 is DFQATT, CDR2 SNEGSKA, per germline (reference sequence). V lost 5 bases and J lost 2; bases outside the gene matches: 6. CDR3 loop: CSASDRMGNQPQHF. The CDR3, as DNA: TGCAGTGCTTCGGACAGGATGGGCAATCAGCCCCAGCATTTT.

This chain uses TRBV20-1 with TRBJ2-1, with D unclear. V was trimmed by 6 bases and J by 9 bases, leaving 18 bases between them. This CDR3 spans 13 amino acids. CDR1 and CDR2 (germline): DFQATT, SNEGSKA (reference sequence). This CDR3 reads CSARTSYWAEQFF. DNA of the CDR3: TGCAGTGCAAGGACCTCATATTGGGCTGAGCAGTTCTTC.

This clonotype has just a few counts. In DNA, the CDR3 is TGTGCCAGCAGCAACAGACGGGACAGCTCCGGGGAGACCCAGTACTTC. This encodes CASSNRRDSSGETQYF. The chain recombines TRBV13 with TRBJ2-5; 7 positions agree with TRBD1. The CDR3 consists of 16 residues. V shed 5 bases, J shed 5 bases, and the junction held 14 bases outside the gene matches. Per the germline V gene, CDR1 is PRHDT and CDR2 is FYEKMQ (reference sequence).

V is TRBV9 and J is TRBJ2-4, with TRBD1 as a possible D gene (5 bases). The closer fit of TRBJ2-7 to the DNA end suggests the J call may be wrong. Germline values: CDR1 SGDLS, CDR2 YYNGEE. The CDR3 totals 13 residues. CDR3 amino acids: CASSPVGVSEQYF. CDR3 coding DNA: TGTGCCAGCAGCCCAGTAGGGGTGAGCGAGCAGTACTTC.

This chain connects TRBV5-5 to TRBJ1-2; 7 bases match TRBD1. Trimming cost V 4 bases and J 7 bases; bases outside gene matches: 4. Germline V lookup: CDR1 SGHKS, CDR2 YYEKEE (reference sequence). The CDR3 covers 12 residues. In DNA form, the CDR3 reads TGTGCCAGCAGCCATGACAGGGTTGGCTACACCTTC. It yields the protein CASSHDRVGYTF. Looking up the rest from reference TRBV5-5 and TRBJ1-2 gives the full variable domain: DAGVTQSPTHLIKTRGQQVTLRCSPISGHKSVSWYQQVLGQGPQFIFQYYEKEERGRGNFPDRFSARQFPNYSSELNVNALLLGDSALYLCASSHDRVGYTFGSGTRLTVV.